This T cell receptor (beta chain) was found in a study of CD8+ T cells in alopecia areata. General study findings and limits: Higher clonality was seen in lesional scalp than in normal scalp, especially in alopecia totalis/universalis.

Germline CDR1 is SGDLS and CDR2 is YYNGEE. The CDR3 covers 13 residues. V gave up 3 bases and J gave up 1 base, with 7 bases separating them. Extracted from the samples, RNA was reverse transcribed into cDNA to serve as the sequencing template. This table comes from immunoSEQ multiplex PCR, and its TCRdb copy is limited to in-frame clones, with some not included. Among roughly 200,000 clones listed, more than 50% were seen once. With regard to this clone: Its specificity is not known. Distinct nucleotide sequences in the sample also encode this CDR3.

The rearrangement links TRBV9 to TRBJ1-1; a possible D gene is TRBD1 (5 bases). This sequence was found in a human donor in good health. The source material was CD8+ T cells sorted from blood. The CDR3 region has the DNA TGTGCCAGCAGCGGCGGGGGGAACACTGAAGCTTTCTTT. Protein: CASSGGGNTEAFF.